Included here is one T cell receptor (beta chain) sequence, with context. Its antigen is unidentified. These data are taken from a study of cytomegalovirus exposure and HLA in healthy donors. Primers for the PCR totalled 60 Vbeta and 13 Jbeta. Sequenced by immunoSEQ multiplex PCR; TCRdb stores in-frame clones only, minus some. The table includes approximately 170,000 clones, roughly 85% detected once. V lost 5 bases and J lost 0, with 16 bases in between. Per the germline V gene, CDR1 is SGHTA and CDR2 is FQGNSA. The CDR3 has 16 residues. Overall study results and limits: For most subjects, TCR beta sequences were reported to predict HLA-A and HLA-B alleles with accuracy. Further analysis, carried out later, found HLA-associated TCR beta chains more clonally expanded than equally common other chains. Sequencing probably produced one cluster of sequence variants that were highly shared.

Sequenced sample: PBMCs. The TCR was taken from a boy between 2 and 10 years old in good health and CMV-seronegative. J is TRBJ2-5 and V is TRBV7-2, with D perhaps matching TRBD2 (6 bases). The CDR3 nucleotides read TGTGCCAGCAGCGAAGGACTACCCCGCCACCAAGAGACCCAGTACTTC. Protein product: CASSEGLPRHQETQYF.